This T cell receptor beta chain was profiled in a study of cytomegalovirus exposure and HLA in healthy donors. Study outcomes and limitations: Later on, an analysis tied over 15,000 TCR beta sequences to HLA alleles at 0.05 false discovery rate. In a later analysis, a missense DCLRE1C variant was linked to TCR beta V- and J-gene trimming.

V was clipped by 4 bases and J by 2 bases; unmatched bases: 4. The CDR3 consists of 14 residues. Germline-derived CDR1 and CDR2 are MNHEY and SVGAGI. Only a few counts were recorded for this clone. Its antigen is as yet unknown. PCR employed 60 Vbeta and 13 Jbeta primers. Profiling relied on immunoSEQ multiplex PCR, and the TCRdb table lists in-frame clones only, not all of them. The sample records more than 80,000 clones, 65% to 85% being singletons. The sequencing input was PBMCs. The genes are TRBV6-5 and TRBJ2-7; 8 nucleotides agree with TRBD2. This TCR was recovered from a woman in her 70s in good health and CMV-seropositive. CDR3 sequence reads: CASSLTSEPYEQYF. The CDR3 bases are TGTGCCAGCAGTTTGACTAGCGAACCCTACGAGCAGTACTTC.